What follows are 4 T cell receptor beta chains derived from one specimen sequenced in a study of shared clonotypes between healthy human individuals. The repertoire was sequenced with immunoSEQ multiplex PCR; TCRdb's copy has only in-frame clones and lacks some. The table lists around 1.9 million clones, over 85% of them singletons, with approximately 1.6% in the top ten. As defined, naive CD8 cells were CD45RO-negative and positively selected for CCR7, with terminally differentiated effector memory CD45RA+ cells excluded. Sequencing was carried out using naive CD8+ T cells from PBMCs. These receptors were collected from a man younger than 35 in good health. Some clones in this sample may be carry-over from other donors' samples.

The chain combines TRBV27 with TRBJ2-5; D ambiguous. This CDR3 contains 15 residues. Trimming removed 2 bases at V and 5 bases at J, with 15 bases between. Germline V CDR1 and CDR2: MNHEY, SMNVEV (reference sequence). The CDR3, as DNA: TGTGCCAGCAGTTTAGCCCGAAGCAGTCGGGAGACCCAGTACTTC. Amino acid sequence: CASSLARSSRETQYF.

The V call is TRBV19, the J call TRBJ2-7; D is ambiguous. Germline values: CDR1 LNHDA, CDR2 SQIVND (reference sequence). V was pared by 5 bases and J by 2 bases, with 16 bases between. There are 15 residues in the CDR3. The CDR3 is CASSLRTGRPYEQYF. Written as DNA, the CDR3 is TGTGCCAGTAGTCTTCGGACCGGGCGCCCCTACGAGCAGTACTTC. Together with reference TRBV19 and TRBJ2-7, the CDR3 gives the full variable domain: DGGITQSPKYLFRKEGQNVTLSCEQNLNHDAMYWYRQDPGQGLRLIYYSQIVNDFQKGDIAEGYSVSREKKESFPLTVTSAQKNPTAFYLCASSLRTGRPYEQYFGPGTRLTVT.

V gene TRBV5-6 combines with J gene TRBJ2-7; tentatively, D is TRBD1 (5 bases). CDR3 size: 13 residues. Between the trimmed V and J ends, which lost 4 bases and 3 bases, there was a span of 11 bases. CDR1 and CDR2 (germline): SGHDT, YYEEEE. The CDR3 sequence is CASSSPTGYEQYF. In DNA form, the CDR3 reads TGTGCCAGCAGCAGTCCTACAGGCTACGAGCAGTACTTC.

At least ten counts were recorded for this clone. The rearrangement uses TRBV15 and TRBJ1-5, with 9 bases fitting TRBD1. The CDR3 consists of 14 residues. Germline assignment: CDR1 LNHNV and CDR2 YYDKDF (reference sequence). V shed 3 bases and J 4 bases; nucleotides not matched to a gene: 1. As DNA, the CDR3 is TGTGCCACCAGCAGTGGGACAGGGAATCAGCCCCAGCATTTT. Its translation is CATSSGTGNQPQHF.